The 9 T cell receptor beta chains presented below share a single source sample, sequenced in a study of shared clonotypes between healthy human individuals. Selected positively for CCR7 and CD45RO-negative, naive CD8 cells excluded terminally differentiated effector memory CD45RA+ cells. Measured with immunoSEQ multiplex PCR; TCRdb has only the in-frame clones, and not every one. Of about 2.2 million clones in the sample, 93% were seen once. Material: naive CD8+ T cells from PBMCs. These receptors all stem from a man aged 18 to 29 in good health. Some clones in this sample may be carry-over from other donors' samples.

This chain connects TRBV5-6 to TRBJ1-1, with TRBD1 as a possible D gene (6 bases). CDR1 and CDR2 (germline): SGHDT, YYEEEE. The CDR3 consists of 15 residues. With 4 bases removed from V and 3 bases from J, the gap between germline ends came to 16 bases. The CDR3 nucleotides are TGTGCCAGCAGCCCCCCGACAGGTGGATACACTGAAGCTTTCTTT. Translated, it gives CASSPPTGGYTEAFF.

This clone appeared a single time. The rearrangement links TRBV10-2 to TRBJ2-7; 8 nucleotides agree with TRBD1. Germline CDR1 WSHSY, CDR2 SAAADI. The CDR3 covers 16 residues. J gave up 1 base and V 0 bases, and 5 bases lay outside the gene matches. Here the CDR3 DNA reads TGCGCCAGCAGTGAGTCCCCCGGACAGGGTTCCTACGAGCAGTACTTC. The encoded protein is CASSESPGQGSYEQYF.

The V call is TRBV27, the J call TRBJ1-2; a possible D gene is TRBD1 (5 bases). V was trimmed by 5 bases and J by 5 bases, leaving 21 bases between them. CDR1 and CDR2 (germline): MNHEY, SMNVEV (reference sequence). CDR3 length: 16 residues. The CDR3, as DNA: TGTGCCAGCAGTAGTTTACTCGACCAGGGACTTTATGGCTACACCTTC. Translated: CASSSLLDQGLYGYTF.

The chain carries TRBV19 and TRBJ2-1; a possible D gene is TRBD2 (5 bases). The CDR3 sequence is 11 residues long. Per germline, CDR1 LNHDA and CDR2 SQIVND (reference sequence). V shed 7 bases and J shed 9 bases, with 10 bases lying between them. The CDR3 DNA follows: TGTGCCAGTACCTCGGGAATTGAGCAGTTCTTC. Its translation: CASTSGIEQFF.

The CDR3 bases are TGTGCCAGCTCACCACAACCGACAGCATCCGAGCAGTACTTC. Amino acid sequence: CASSPQPTASEQYF. V and J are TRBV18 and TRBJ2-7; D perhaps matches TRBD1 (5 bases). Germline V gives CDR1 KGHSH, CDR2 LQKENI. V was shortened by 1 base and J by 6 bases, with 13 bases between the two germline ends. The CDR3 sequence is 14 residues long.

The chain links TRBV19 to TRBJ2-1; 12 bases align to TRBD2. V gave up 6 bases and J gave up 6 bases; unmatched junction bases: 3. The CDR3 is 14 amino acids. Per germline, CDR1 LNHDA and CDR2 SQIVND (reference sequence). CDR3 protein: CASSPTSGSNEQFF. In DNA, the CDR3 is TGTGCCAGTAGCCCGACTAGCGGGAGCAATGAGCAGTTCTTC.

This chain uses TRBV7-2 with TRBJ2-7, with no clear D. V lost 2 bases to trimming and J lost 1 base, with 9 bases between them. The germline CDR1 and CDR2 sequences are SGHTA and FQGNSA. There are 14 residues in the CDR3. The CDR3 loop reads CASSLFAESYEQYF. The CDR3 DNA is TGTGCCAGCAGCTTATTCGCGGAATCCTACGAGCAGTACTTC.

CDR3 amino acids: CASIRATSGSYEQYF. In DNA form, the CDR3 reads TGTGCCAGCATTAGAGCGACTAGCGGGAGCTACGAGCAGTACTTC. V is TRBV7-9 and J is TRBJ2-7, with TRBD2 matching 12 bases. The CDR3 is 15 residues long. CDR1 is SEHNR, CDR2 FQNEAQ, per germline (reference sequence). V shed 7 bases and J 3 bases; nucleotides not matched to a gene: 7.

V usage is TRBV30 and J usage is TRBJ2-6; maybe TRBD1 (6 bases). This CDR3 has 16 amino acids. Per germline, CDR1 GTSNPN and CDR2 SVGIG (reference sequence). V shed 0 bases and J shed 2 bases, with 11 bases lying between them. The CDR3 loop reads CAWSVREGAGANVLTF. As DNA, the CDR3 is TGTGCCTGGAGTGTACGAGAGGGGGCTGGGGCCAACGTCCTGACTTTC.